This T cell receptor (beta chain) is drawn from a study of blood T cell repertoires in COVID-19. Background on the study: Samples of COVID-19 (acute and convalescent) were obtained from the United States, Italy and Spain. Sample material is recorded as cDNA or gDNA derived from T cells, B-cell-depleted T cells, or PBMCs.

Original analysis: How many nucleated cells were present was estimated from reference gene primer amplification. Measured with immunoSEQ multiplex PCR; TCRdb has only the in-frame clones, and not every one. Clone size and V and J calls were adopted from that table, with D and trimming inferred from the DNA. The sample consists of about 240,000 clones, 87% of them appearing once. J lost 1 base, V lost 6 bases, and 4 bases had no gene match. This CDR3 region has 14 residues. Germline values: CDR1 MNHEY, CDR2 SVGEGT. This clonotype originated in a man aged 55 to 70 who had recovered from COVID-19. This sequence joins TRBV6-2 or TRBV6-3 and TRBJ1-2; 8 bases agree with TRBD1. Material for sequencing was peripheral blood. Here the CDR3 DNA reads TGTGCCAGCAGCGGACAGGGTCTTAACTATGGCTACACCTTC. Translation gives CASSGQGLNYGYTF.